These T cell receptor beta chains were read from a single sample in a study of human T cells and chemical hapten exposure. From the RACE reads, TCRdb called clonotypes with MiXCR, one entry per CDR3 protein. The repertoire holds around 350,000 distinct CDR3 sequences, with 4.5% to 7% as singletons. Source: whole blood, taken in connection with sensitization to the hapten diphenylcyclopropenone (DPC). The receptor set was obtained from a young woman with alopecia areata. Some clones in this sample may be carry-over from other donors' samples. Each CDR3 is given with its conserved first and last residue. A D gene is named only where the DNA matches it firmly. The size entry is marked missing in some rows and otherwise reads once, few, many or a size class.

>16|TRBD1|few|TRBJ1-6|TRBV7-9
TGTGCCAGCAGCTCCGGACAGGGATTCTATAATTCACCCCTCCACTTT
CASSSGQGFYNSPLHF
>16|NA|many|TRBJ1-1|TRBV3-1
TGTGCCAGCAGCCAAGCACAGGGCCCAATGAACACTGAAGCTTTCTTT
CASSQAQGPMNTEAFF
>16|NA|NA|TRBJ1-1|TRBV7-2
TGTGCCAGCACCTCCGGAACCGGGCTCAGAAACACTGAAGCTTTCTTT
CASTSGTGLRNTEAFF
>13|TRBD1|few|TRBJ1-1|TRBV29-1
TGCAGCGTTTACCCAGGGGGAGGCACTGAAGCTTTCTTT
CSVYPGGGTEAFF
>13|NA|many|TRBJ2-7|TRBV12-5
TGTGCTAGTGGTTTGGAAGGAGTCTACGAGCAGTACTTC
CASGLEGVYEQYF
>9|NA|few|TRBJ1-2|TRBV29-1
TGCAGCGTTGGTCTGGCCGGACCCTTC
CSVGLAGPF
>18|TRBD2|NA|TRBJ2-3|TRBV15
TGTGCCACCAGCAGAAGACTAGCGGGGGGGCCGGGCACAGATACGCAGTATTTT
CATSRRLAGGPGTDTQYF
>14|TRBD1|many|TRBJ1-2|TRBV4-3
TGCGCCAGCAGCCAAGAAGGGACAGTCTATGGCTACACCTTC
CASSQEGTVYGYTF
>15|NA|NA|TRBJ1-6|TRBV7-9
TGTGCCAGCAGCCCGCGGGACAATTTCGGTTCACCCCTCCACTTT
CASSPRDNFGSPLHF
>15|NA|many|TRBJ1-5|TRBV7-4
TGTGCCAGCAGCTTATCGACCTCTTACAATCAGCCCCAGCATTTT
CASSLSTSYNQPQHF
>16|NA|many|TRBJ2-1|TRBV18
TGTGCCAGCTCACCACCGGGGGCGAGCTCCTACAATGAGCAGTTCTTC
CASSPPGASSYNEQFF
>13|NA|few|TRBJ1-3|TRBV10-3
TGTGCCATCACAGGAGTCTCTGGAAACACCATATATTTT
CAITGVSGNTIYF
>13|TRBD1|few|TRBJ2-7|TRBV6-1
TGTGCCAGTGAACGGGACAGGGGCTACGAGCAGTACTTC
CASERDRGYEQYF
>15|NA|few|TRBJ2-2|TRBV11-3
TGTGCCAGCAGCTCCCGCCTTTTAGGGACCGGGGAGCTGTTTTTT
CASSSRLLGTGELFF
>13|NA|NA|TRBJ2-4|TRBV12-3/TRBV12-4
TGTGCCAGCAGCTACGGGGCCAAAAACATTCAGTACTTC
CASSYGAKNIQYF
>14|NA|many|TRBJ2-3|TRBV10-3
TGTGCCATCAGCCAGGGTTCTAGCACAGATACGCAGTATTTT
CAISQGSSTDTQYF
>17|NA|many|TRBJ2-3|TRBV4-2
TGTGCCAGCAGCCAAGAACTAGAGGGGTTTAGCACAGATACGCAGTATTTT
CASSQELEGFSTDTQYF
>14|NA|many|TRBJ1-5|TRBV20-1
TGCAGTACTCAAAATGACAGATACAATCAGCCCCAGCATTTT
CSTQNDRYNQPQHF
>19|TRBD2|NA|TRBJ2-7|TRBV11-1
TGTGCCAGCAGCTTACCCCCGACTAGCGGGGGGCCACCTACGTCCGAGCAGTACTTC
CASSLPPTSGGPPTSEQYF
>17|NA|NA|TRBJ2-3|TRBV4-3
TGCGCCAGCAGCCAAGAAGTAGGGACTCATAGCACAGATACGCAGTATTTT
CASSQEVGTHSTDTQYF
>14|NA|NA|TRBJ2-7|TRBV5-1
TGCGCCAGCAGCTCTGACAGGCTAGGGTACGAGCAGTACTTC
CASSSDRLGYEQYF
>15|NA|many|TRBJ2-1|TRBV5-4
TGTGCCAGCAGTTTGATCGGGGGGCGCGGGATTGAGCAGTTCTTC
CASSLIGGRGIEQFF
>15|TRBD1|many|TRBJ1-4|TRBV7-8
TGTGCCAGCAGCTTATTACAGGGGGGTAATGAAAAACTGTTTTTT
CASSLLQGGNEKLFF
>15|TRBD1|many|TRBJ1-1|TRBV7-6
TGTGCCAGCAGCTCCACAGGGGGCGAAAGCACTGAAGCTTTCTTT
CASSSTGGESTEAFF
>16|TRBD1|few|TRBJ1-5|TRBV7-9
TGTGCCAGCAGCCCTTACGGACAGGGGTCCCATCAGCCCCAGCATTTT
CASSPYGQGSHQPQHF
>14|TRBD1|few|TRBJ1-2|TRBV19
TGTGCCAGTAGTGCGGACGGATACAGGGGTGGCTACACCTTC
CASSADGYRGGYTF
>14|NA|NA|TRBJ2-5|TRBV10-3
TGTGCTATTGACGGGGGATCTCTTCAAGAGACCCAGTACTTC
CAIDGGSLQETQYF
>15|NA|few|TRBJ1-6|TRBV9
TGTGCCAGCAGTGGAGATAGCTCCTATAATTCACCCCTCCACTTT
CASSGDSSYNSPLHF
>15|NA|NA|TRBJ1-1|TRBV7-9
TGTGCCAGCAGTCCAGGGGACGGAGGGGGCACTGAAGCTTTCTTT
CASSPGDGGGTEAFF
>14|NA|many|TRBJ2-3|TRBV6-5
TGTGCCAGCAGGACAGATCCTAGCACAGATACGCAGTATTTT
CASRTDPSTDTQYF
>14|NA|NA|TRBJ2-5|TRBV4-3
TGCGCCAGCAGCCAAGACAGGCGGCGGGAGACCCAGTACTTC
CASSQDRRRETQYF
>14|TRBD1|many|TRBJ2-7|TRBV20-1
TGCAGTGTTCAGGACAGGGGGAGCTCCTACGAGCAGTACTTC
CSVQDRGSSYEQYF
>16|TRBD1|NA|TRBJ1-5|TRBV6-2/TRBV6-3
TGTGCCAGCAGTTACGACAGGGTCTGGAGCAATCAGCCCCAGCATTTT
CASSYDRVWSNQPQHF
>15|NA|few|TRBJ2-3|TRBV20-1
TGCAGTGCTAGAGATCCCGGGCGCAGCACAGATACGCAGTATTTT
CSARDPGRSTDTQYF
>15|TRBD2|many|TRBJ2-7|TRBV29-1
TGCAGCGTTGAACTAGGTAGCGGGGAAAGCTACGAGCAGTACTTC
CSVELGSGESYEQYF
>15|NA|few|TRBJ2-3|TRBV5-6
TGTGCCAGCAGCGGGGGGACGGGGGTCATGCATACGCAGTATTTT
CASSGGTGVMHTQYF
>13|TRBD1|NA|TRBJ1-6|TRBV28
TGTGCCACGACGGACAGGGGGCATTCACCCCTCCACTTT
CATTDRGHSPLHF
>14|NA|NA|TRBJ2-5|TRBV7-9
TGTGCCAGCAGCTTACAGGCCTATCCGGAGACCCAGTACTTC
CASSLQAYPETQYF
>13|NA|many|TRBJ2-7|TRBV4-1
TGCGCCAGCAGCCAAGCAAGGGGCGAGGAGCAGTACTTC
CASSQARGEEQYF
>13|TRBD1|NA|TRBJ1-1|TRBV10-3
TGTGCCATCAGTGTACAGGGGTCGACTGAAGCTTTCTTT
CAISVQGSTEAFF
>17|TRBD1|many|TRBJ1-5|TRBV27
TGTGCCAGCAGCCCTAGGACAGGGGGAAGCTTAGGCCAGCCCCAGCATTTT
CASSPRTGGSLGQPQHF
>13|NA|NA|TRBJ2-5|TRBV7-9
TGTGCCAGCAGCTTAGATGCCCGGGAGACCCAGTACTTC
CASSLDARETQYF
>14|NA|NA|TRBJ1-1|TRBV4-3
TGCGCCAGCAGCCAGATAAAGGGAACAGGGGAAGCTTTCTTT
CASSQIKGTGEAFF
>16|NA|few|TRBJ2-3|TRBV7-2
TGTGCCAGCAGCTTCAAGAGCGGACCAAGCACAGATACGCAGTATTTT
CASSFKSGPSTDTQYF
>17|NA|few|TRBJ2-2|TRBV4-1
TGCGCCAGCAGCCAAGATCATGTAGGACTTCTCACCGGGGAGCTGTTTTTT
CASSQDHVGLLTGELFF